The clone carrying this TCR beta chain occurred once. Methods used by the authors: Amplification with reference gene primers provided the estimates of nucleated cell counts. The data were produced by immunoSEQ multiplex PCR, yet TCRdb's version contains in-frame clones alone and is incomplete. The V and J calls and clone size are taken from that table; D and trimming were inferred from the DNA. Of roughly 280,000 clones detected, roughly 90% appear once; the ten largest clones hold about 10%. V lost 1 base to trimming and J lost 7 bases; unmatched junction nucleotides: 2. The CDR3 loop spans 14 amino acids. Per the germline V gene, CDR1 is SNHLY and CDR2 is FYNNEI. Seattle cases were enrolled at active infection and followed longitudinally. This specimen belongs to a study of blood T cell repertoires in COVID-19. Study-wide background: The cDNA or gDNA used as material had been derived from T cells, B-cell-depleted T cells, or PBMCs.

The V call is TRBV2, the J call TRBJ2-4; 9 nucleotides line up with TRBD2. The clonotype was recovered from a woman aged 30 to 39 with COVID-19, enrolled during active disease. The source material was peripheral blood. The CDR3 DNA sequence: TGTGCCAGCAGTGAAGGCGGGAGGGGGAACATTCAGTACTTC. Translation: CASSEGGRGNIQYF.